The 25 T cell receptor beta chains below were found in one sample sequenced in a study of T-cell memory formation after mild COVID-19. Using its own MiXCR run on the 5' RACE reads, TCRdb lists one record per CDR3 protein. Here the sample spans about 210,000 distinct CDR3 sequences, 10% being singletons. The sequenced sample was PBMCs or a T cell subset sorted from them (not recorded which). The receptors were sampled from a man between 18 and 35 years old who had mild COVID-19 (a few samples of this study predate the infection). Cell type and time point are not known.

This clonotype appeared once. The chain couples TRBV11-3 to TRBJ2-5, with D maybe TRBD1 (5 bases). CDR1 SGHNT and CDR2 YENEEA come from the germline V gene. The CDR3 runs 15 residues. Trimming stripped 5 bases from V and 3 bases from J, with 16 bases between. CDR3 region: CASSVGQGKEETQYF. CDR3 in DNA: TGTGCCAGCAGCGTGGGGCAGGGCAAAGAAGAGACCCAGTACTTC.

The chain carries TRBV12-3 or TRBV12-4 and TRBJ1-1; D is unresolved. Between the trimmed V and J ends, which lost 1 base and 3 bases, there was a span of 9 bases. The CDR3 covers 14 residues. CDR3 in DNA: TGTGCCAGCAGTTTAGTGACGGTAGACACTGAAGCTTTCTTT. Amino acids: CASSLVTVDTEAFF.

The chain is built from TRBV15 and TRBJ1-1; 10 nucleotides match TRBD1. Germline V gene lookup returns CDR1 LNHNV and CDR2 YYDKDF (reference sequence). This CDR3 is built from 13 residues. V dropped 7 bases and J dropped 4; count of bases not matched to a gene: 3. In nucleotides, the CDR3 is TGTGCCACCATCCGGGACAGGGGCACTGAAGCTTTCTTT. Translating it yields CATIRDRGTEAFF.

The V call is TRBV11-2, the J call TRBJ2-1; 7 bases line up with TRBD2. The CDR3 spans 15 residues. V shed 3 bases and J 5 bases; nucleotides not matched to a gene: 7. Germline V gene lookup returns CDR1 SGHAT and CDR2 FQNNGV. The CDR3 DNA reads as TGTGCCAGCAGCTTGTCGCGGGGGAGCCACAATGAGCAGTTCTTC. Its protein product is CASSLSRGSHNEQFF.

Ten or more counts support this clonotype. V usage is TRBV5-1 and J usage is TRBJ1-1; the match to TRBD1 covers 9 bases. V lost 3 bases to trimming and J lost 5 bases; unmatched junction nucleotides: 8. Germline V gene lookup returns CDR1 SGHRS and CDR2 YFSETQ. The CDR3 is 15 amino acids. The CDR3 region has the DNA TGCGCCAGCAGCTCACAGGGGGCGCGGGGTACTGAAGCTTTCTTT. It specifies CASSSQGARGTEAFF. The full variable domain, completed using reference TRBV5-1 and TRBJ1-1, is KAGVTQTPRYLIKTRGQQVTLSCSPISGHRSVSWYQQTPGQGLQFLFEYFSETQRNKGNFPGRFSGRQFSNSRSEMNVSTLELGDSALYLCASSSQGARGTEAFFGQGTRLTVV.

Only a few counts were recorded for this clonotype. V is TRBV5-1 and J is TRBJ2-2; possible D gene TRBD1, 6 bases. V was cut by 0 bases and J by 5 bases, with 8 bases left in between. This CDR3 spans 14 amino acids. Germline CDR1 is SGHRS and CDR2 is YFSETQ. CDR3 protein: CASSLVGQTGELFF. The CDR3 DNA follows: TGCGCCAGCAGCTTGGTGGGACAAACCGGGGAGCTGTTTTTT.

Written as DNA, the CDR3 is TGTGCCAGCAGCCTCTCAGGGTTGGTCAATGAGCAGTTCTTC. Protein product: CASSLSGLVNEQFF. This sequence joins TRBV9 and TRBJ2-1; TRBD1 is a possible D gene (5 bases). Germline values: CDR1 SGDLS, CDR2 YYNGEE. This CDR3 comprises 14 residues. The ends were cut back, 4 bases at V and 6 bases at J, with 14 bases in the middle. Drawing the rest from reference TRBV9 and TRBJ2-1, the complete variable domain is DSGVTQTPKHLITATGQRVTLRCSPRSGDLSVYWYQQSLDQGLQFLIQYYNGEERAKGNILERFSAQQFPDLHSELNLSSLELGDSALYFCASSLSGLVNEQFFGPGTRLTVL.

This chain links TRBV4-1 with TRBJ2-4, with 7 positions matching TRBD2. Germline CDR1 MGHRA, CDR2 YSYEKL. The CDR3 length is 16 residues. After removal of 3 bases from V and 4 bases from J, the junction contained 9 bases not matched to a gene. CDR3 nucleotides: TGCGCCAGCAGCCACCCGGGGAGGGCGAGGAAAAACATTCAGTACTTC. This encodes CASSHPGRARKNIQYF.

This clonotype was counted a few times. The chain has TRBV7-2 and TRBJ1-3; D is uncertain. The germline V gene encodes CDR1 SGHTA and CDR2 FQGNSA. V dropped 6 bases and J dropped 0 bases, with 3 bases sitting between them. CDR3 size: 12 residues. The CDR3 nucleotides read TGTGCCAGCAGGAGCTCTGGAAACACCATATATTTT. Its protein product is CASRSSGNTIYF.

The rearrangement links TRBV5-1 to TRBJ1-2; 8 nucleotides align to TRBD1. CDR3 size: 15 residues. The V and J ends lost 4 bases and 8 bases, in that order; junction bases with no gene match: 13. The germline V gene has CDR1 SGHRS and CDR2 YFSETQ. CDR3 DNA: TGCGCCAGCAGCCCCGGGACAGGCAGGGAGGGAGGCTACACCTTC. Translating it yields CASSPGTGREGGYTF.

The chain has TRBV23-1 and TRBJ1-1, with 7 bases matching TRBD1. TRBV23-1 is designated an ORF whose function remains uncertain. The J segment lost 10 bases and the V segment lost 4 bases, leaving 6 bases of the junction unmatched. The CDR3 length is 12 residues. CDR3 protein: CASSPTGWGAFF. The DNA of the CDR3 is TGCGCCAGCAGTCCGACAGGGTGGGGAGCTTTCTTT.

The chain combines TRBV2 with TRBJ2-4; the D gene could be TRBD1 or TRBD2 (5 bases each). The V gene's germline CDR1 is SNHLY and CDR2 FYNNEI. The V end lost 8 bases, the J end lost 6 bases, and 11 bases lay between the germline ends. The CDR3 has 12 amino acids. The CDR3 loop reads CASGTDRNIQYF. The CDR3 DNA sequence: TGTGCCAGCGGGACCGACCGAAACATTCAGTACTTC.

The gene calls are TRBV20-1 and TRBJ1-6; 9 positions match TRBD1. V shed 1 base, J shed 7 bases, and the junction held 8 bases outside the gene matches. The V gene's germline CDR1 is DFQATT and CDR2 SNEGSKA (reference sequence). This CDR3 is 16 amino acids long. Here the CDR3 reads CSARVGQGLGNSPLHF. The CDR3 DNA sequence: TGCAGTGCTAGAGTGGGACAGGGACTAGGGAATTCACCCCTCCACTTT.

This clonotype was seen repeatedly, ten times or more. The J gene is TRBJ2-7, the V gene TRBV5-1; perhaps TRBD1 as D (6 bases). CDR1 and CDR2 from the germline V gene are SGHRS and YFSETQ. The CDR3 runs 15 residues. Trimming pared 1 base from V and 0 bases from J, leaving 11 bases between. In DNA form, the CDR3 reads TGCGCCAGCAGCTTGATGAGACAGGACTCCTACGAGCAGTACGTC. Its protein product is CASSLMRQDSYEQYV.

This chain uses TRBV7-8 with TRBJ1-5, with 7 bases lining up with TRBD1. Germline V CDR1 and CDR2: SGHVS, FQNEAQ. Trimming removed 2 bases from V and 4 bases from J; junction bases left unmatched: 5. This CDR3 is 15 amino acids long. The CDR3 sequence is CASSLSGTANQPQHF. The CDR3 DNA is TGTGCCAGCAGCTTAAGCGGGACAGCTAATCAGCCCCAGCATTTT.

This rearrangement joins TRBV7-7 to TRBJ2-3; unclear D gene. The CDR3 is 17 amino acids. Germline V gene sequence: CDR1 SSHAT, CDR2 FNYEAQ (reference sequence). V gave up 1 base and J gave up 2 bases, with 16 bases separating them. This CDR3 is CASSLGRNFHTTDTQYF. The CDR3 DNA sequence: TGTGCCAGCAGCTTAGGTCGAAACTTCCACACCACAGATACGCAGTATTTT.

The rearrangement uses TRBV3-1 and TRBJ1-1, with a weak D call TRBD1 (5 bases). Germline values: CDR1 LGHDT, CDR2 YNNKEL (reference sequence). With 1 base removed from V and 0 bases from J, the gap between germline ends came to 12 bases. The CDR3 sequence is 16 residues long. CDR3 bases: TGTGCCAGCAGCCAAGGCGGGCAGGGCCTGAACACTGAAGCTTTCTTT. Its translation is CASSQGGQGLNTEAFF.

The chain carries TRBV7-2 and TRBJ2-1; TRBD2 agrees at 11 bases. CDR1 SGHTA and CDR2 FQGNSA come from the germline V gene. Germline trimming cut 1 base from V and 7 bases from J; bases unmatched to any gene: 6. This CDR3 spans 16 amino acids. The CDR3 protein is CASSLGSGGAENEQFF. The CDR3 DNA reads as TGTGCCAGCAGCTTAGGTAGCGGGGGGGCTGAAAATGAGCAGTTCTTC.

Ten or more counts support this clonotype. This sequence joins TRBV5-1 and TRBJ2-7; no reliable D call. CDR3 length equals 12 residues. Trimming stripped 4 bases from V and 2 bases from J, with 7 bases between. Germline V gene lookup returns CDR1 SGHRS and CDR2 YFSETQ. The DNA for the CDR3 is TGCGCCAGCAGCCGTGAACCCTACGAGCAGTACTTC. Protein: CASSREPYEQYF. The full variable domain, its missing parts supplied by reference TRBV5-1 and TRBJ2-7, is KAGVTQTPRYLIKTRGQQVTLSCSPISGHRSVSWYQQTPGQGLQFLFEYFSETQRNKGNFPGRFSGRQFSNSRSEMNVSTLELGDSALYLCASSREPYEQYFGPGTRLTVT.

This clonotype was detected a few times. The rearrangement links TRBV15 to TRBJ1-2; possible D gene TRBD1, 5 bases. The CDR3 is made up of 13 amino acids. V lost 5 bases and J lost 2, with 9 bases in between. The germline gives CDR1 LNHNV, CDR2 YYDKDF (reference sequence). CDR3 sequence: CATSDDRNYGYTF. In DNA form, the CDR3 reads TGTGCCACCAGCGATGACAGAAACTATGGCTACACCTTC.

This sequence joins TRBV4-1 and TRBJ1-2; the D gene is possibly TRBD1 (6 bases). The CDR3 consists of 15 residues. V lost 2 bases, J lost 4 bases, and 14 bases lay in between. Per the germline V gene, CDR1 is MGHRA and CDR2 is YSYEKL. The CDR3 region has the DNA TGCGCCAGCAGCCAACCCAGCAGGGGCGGCTATGGCTACACCTTC. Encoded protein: CASSQPSRGGYGYTF.

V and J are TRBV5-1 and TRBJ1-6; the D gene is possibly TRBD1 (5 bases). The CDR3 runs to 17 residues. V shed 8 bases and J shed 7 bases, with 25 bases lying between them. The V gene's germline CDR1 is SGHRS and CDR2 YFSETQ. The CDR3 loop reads CASSRDPTTPGNSPLHF. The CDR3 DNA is TGCGCCAGTTCGCGGGACCCCACGACTCCAGGGAATTCACCCCTCCACTTT. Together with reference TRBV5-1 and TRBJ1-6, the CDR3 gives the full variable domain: KAGVTQTPRYLIKTRGQQVTLSCSPISGHRSVSWYQQTPGQGLQFLFEYFSETQRNKGNFPGRFSGRQFSNSRSEMNVSTLELGDSALYLCASSRDPTTPGNSPLHFGNGTRLTVT.

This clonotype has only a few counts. The CDR3 reads CASTGGLGANVLTF. The DNA of the CDR3 is TGTGCCAGCACGGGGGGGCTTGGGGCCAACGTCCTGACTTTC. The chain combines TRBV6-6 with TRBJ2-6; TRBD2 matches 8 bases. This CDR3 is 14 amino acids long. Germline V gives CDR1 MNHNY, CDR2 SVGAGI (reference sequence). V shed 7 bases and J 3 bases; nucleotides not matched to a gene: 2.

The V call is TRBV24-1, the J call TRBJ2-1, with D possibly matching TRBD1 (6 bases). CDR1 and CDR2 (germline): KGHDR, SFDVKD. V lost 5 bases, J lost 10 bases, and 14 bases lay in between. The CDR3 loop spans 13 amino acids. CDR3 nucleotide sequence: TGTGCCACCAGTGCTTCGAGCAGGGGCGAGCAGTTCTTC. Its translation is CATSASSRGEQFF.

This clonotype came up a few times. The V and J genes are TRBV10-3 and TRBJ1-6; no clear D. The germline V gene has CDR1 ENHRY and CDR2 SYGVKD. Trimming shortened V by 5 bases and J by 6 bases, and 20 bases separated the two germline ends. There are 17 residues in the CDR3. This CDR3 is CAISIGQTNRANSPLHF. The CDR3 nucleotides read TGTGCCATCAGTATCGGTCAGACCAACAGAGCTAATTCACCCCTCCACTTT.